One sample yielded the 22 T cell receptor beta chains listed below, sequenced in a study of blood T cell repertoires in COVID-19. Measured with immunoSEQ multiplex PCR; TCRdb has only the in-frame clones, and not every one. The table lists about 89,000 clones, 80% of them singletons. What was sequenced was peripheral blood. The receptors derive from a woman aged 80 or over with acute or convalescent COVID-19.

This clone was counted only a few times. V and J are TRBV5-1 and TRBJ1-4, with D perhaps matching TRBD1 (6 bases). The CDR3 is made up of 13 amino acids. V shed 0 bases and J shed 8 bases, with 8 bases lying between them. Germline-derived CDR1 and CDR2 are SGHRS and YFSETQ. Written as DNA, the CDR3 is TGCGCCAGCAGCTTGGACAGGGCCGAAAAACTGTTTTTT. Translated: CASSLDRAEKLFF. The full variable domain, with the rest looked up from reference TRBV5-1 and TRBJ1-4, is KAGVTQTPRYLIKTRGQQVTLSCSPISGHRSVSWYQQTPGQGLQFLFEYFSETQRNKGNFPGRFSGRQFSNSRSEMNVSTLELGDSALYLCASSLDRAEKLFFGSGTQLSVL.

The chain employs TRBV7-8 and TRBJ2-7; 11 positions match TRBD1. This CDR3 spans 14 amino acids. Per the germline V gene, CDR1 is SGHVS and CDR2 is FQNEAQ. V dropped 6 bases and J dropped 1; count of bases not matched to a gene: 2. The CDR3 loop reads CASRGQGGSYEQYF. The CDR3 coding sequence is TGTGCCAGCAGGGGACAGGGGGGATCCTACGAGCAGTACTTC. The variable domain in full, with the rest retrieved from reference TRBV7-8 and TRBJ2-7, is GAGVSQSPRYKVAKRGQDVALRCDPISGHVSLFWYQQALGQGPEFLTYFQNEAQLDKSGLPSDRFFAERPEGSVSTLKIQRTQQEDSAVYLCASRGQGGSYEQYFGPGTRLTVT.

The CDR3 coding sequence is TGTGCCAGCAGTTTATCCGGGGTCGGGGAGCTGTTTTTT. This encodes CASSLSGVGELFF. The genes are TRBV27 and TRBJ2-2; weak D call: TRBD2 (5 bases). The ends were cut back, 0 bases at V and 7 bases at J, with 6 bases in the middle. This CDR3 comprises 13 residues. From germline, CDR1 is MNHEY and CDR2 SMNVEV (reference sequence).

This chain joins TRBV15 and TRBJ1-4; unclear D gene. Trimming left V 4 bases short and J 6 bases short, with 3 bases between. This CDR3 contains 11 residues. Germline V lookup: CDR1 LNHNV, CDR2 YYDKDF (reference sequence). CDR3 sequence reads: CATSTDEKLFF. Written as DNA, the CDR3 is TGTGCCACCAGCACCGATGAAAAACTGTTTTTT.

CDR3 DNA: TGTGCCAGCAGCTTAACCGGGACAGACCCTAGGGCTTTCTTT. This sequence encodes CASSLTGTDPRAFF. The chain recombines TRBV7-9 with TRBJ1-1, with 7 bases identical to TRBD1. CDR3 length equals 14 residues. Germline V gives CDR1 SEHNR, CDR2 FQNEAQ (reference sequence). V was clipped by 2 bases and J by 11 bases; unmatched bases: 11.

The chain carries TRBV5-1 and TRBJ2-5, with 8 nucleotides matching TRBD2. CDR3 length: 13 residues. The germline gives CDR1 SGHRS, CDR2 YFSETQ. Trimming cost V 4 bases and J 1 base; bases outside gene matches: 0. CDR3 loop: CASSGTSQETQYF. In nucleotides, the CDR3 is TGCGCCAGCAGCGGGACTAGCCAAGAGACCCAGTACTTC.

The chain couples TRBV11-2 to TRBJ2-2, with 8 nucleotides matching TRBD2. The CDR3 has 18 amino acids. The ends lost 2 bases at V and 3 bases at J; junction bases unmatched: 11. The germline gives CDR1 SGHAT, CDR2 FQNNGV. The CDR3 here is CASSLRGHGRADTGELFF. The CDR3 coding sequence is TGTGCCAGCAGCTTAAGGGGACACGGGAGGGCCGACACCGGGGAGCTGTTTTTT.

The V call is TRBV5-1, the J call TRBJ2-5; 12 bases fit TRBD2. The V segment lost 4 bases and the J segment 6 bases; nucleotides outside the gene matches: 7. Germline-derived CDR1 and CDR2 are SGHRS and YFSETQ. CDR3 length: 15 residues. The CDR3 protein is CASSPQLAGGKTQYF. CDR3 sequence (DNA): TGCGCCAGCAGCCCCCAACTAGCGGGGGGTAAGACCCAGTACTTC.

V gene TRBV19 combines with J gene TRBJ1-5; D unclear. The V and J ends lost 9 bases and 4 bases respectively, with 13 bases between them. Germline-derived CDR1 and CDR2 are LNHDA and SQIVND (reference sequence). The length of the CDR3 is 13 residues. The CDR3 spells CASSPDSNQPQHF. The CDR3 DNA is TGTGCCAGCTCACCGGACTCAAATCAGCCCCAGCATTTT.

The gene calls are TRBV5-5 and TRBJ2-1; 7 nucleotides match TRBD1. The length of the CDR3 is 16 residues. Trimming at V came to 3 bases and at J to 0 bases, leaving 6 bases not matched to a gene. CDR1 and CDR2 (germline): SGHKS, YYEKEE (reference sequence). The CDR3 spells CASSSTTGSSYNEQFF. The CDR3 region has the DNA TGTGCCAGCAGCTCAACGACAGGGAGCTCCTACAATGAGCAGTTCTTC. The full variable domain, rest sourced from reference TRBV5-5 and TRBJ2-1, is DAGVTQSPTHLIKTRGQQVTLRCSPISGHKSVSWYQQVLGQGPQFIFQYYEKEERGRGNFPDRFSARQFPNYSSELNVNALLLGDSALYLCASSSTTGSSYNEQFFGPGTRLTVL.

This chain joins TRBV7-9 and TRBJ2-7, with TRBD1 identical over 9 bases. Unmatched junction bases numbered 8, after V lost 6 bases and J lost 2 bases. CDR3 size: 15 residues. Germline V gives CDR1 SEHNR, CDR2 FQNEAQ (reference sequence). CDR3 nucleotide sequence: TGTGCCAGCAGGCCCTGGGACAGGGTTACCTACGAGCAGTACTTC. This encodes CASRPWDRVTYEQYF.

CDR3 sequence reads: CASSPWDREDTQYF. The CDR3 DNA follows: TGTGCCAGCTCACCCTGGGACAGGGAGGATACGCAGTATTTT. The chain recombines TRBV18 with TRBJ2-3, with TRBD1 matching 9 bases. Germline V gene sequence: CDR1 KGHSH, CDR2 LQKENI. Trimming took 3 bases from V and 6 from J; bases not matched to a gene: 4. This CDR3 has 14 residues.

The CDR3 spells CASSYKRAPYGYTF. For the CDR3, the DNA is TGTGCCAGCAGTTACAAGCGGGCCCCCTATGGCTACACCTTC. The gene calls are TRBV6-2 or TRBV6-3 and TRBJ1-2, with D hard to call. V was shortened by 2 bases and J by 4 bases, with 11 bases between the two germline ends. Germline values: CDR1 MNHEY, CDR2 SVGEGT. The length of the CDR3 is 14 residues.

CDR3 region: CASSRSSSSGREDTQYF. CDR3 bases: TGTGCCAGCAGCAGGTCCTCCTCTAGCGGACGTGAAGATACGCAGTATTTT. This chain joins TRBV11-2 and TRBJ2-3, with 7 bases aligning to TRBD2. J lost 5 bases, V lost 5 bases, and 16 bases had no gene match. CDR3 length equals 17 residues. The V gene's germline CDR1 is SGHAT and CDR2 FQNNGV.

V usage is TRBV7-7 and J usage is TRBJ2-5, with a possible D match to TRBD2 (5 bases). The CDR3 length is 14 residues. Trimming took 0 bases from V and 1 from J, leaving 6 bases between them. Looked up from germline, CDR1 is SSHAT and CDR2 is FNYEAQ (reference sequence). The CDR3 DNA reads TGTGCCAGCAGCTTAGCGGGAGTCCAAGAGACCCAGTACTTC. Its translation: CASSLAGVQETQYF. Full variable domain (missing parts from reference TRBV7-7 and TRBJ2-5): GAGVSQSPRYKVTKRGQDVTLRCDPISSHATLYWYQQALGQGPEFLTYFNYEAQPDKSGLPSDRFSAERPEGSISTLTIQRTEQRDSAMYRCASSLAGVQETQYFGPGTRLLVL.

The chain joins TRBV6-1 to TRBJ2-3; 8 bases map to TRBD2. The germline gives CDR1 MNHNS, CDR2 SASEGT. The CDR3 is 16 amino acids. The ends lost 3 bases at V and 0 bases at J; junction bases unmatched: 5. CDR3 residues: CASSDRGGLSTDTQYF. CDR3 DNA: TGTGCCAGCAGTGATCGGGGGGGGCTTAGCACAGATACGCAGTATTTT.

The chain couples TRBV7-9 to TRBJ2-7; D unclear. The V and J ends lost 2 bases and 2 bases respectively, with 4 bases between them. The CDR3 length is 12 residues. Germline CDR1 reads SEHNR; CDR2 reads FQNEAQ (reference sequence). The CDR3 loop is CASSLSAYEQYF. Here the CDR3 DNA reads TGTGCCAGCAGCTTATCAGCCTACGAGCAGTACTTC.

The chain links TRBV10-3 to TRBJ2-7, with 14 bases aligning to TRBD2. CDR3 length: 15 residues. After removal of 6 bases from V and 3 bases from J, the junction contained 4 bases not matched to a gene. Germline CDR1 and CDR2: ENHRY and SYGVKD. As DNA, the CDR3 is TGTGCCATCAGCGCTGGGACTAGCGGGAGCTACGAGCAGTACTTC. This codes for CAISAGTSGSYEQYF.

The chain combines TRBV7-2 with TRBJ2-7, with 8 bases matching TRBD1. Per the germline V gene, CDR1 is SGHTA and CDR2 is FQGNSA. The CDR3 runs 12 residues. With V trimmed by 5 bases and J by 5 bases, 2 bases remained unmatched. CDR3 nucleotides: TGTGCCAGCAGCATGGACAGGGACGAGCAGTACTTC. Its protein is CASSMDRDEQYF.

V usage is TRBV18 and J usage is TRBJ2-7; 9 positions agree with TRBD2. This CDR3 has 15 residues. The V gene end was trimmed by 2 bases and the J gene end by 4 bases; junction bases not matched to a gene: 6. From germline, CDR1 is KGHSH and CDR2 LQKENI. In DNA form, the CDR3 reads TGTGCCAGCTCACCAATTTTAGCGGGAGAGTACGAGCAGTACTTC. Its translation is CASSPILAGEYEQYF. Variable domain in full (rest from reference TRBV18 and TRBJ2-7): NAGVMQNPRHLVRRRGQEARLRCSPMKGHSHVYWYRQLPEEGLKFMVYLQKENIIDESGMPKERFSAEFPKEGPSILRIQQVVRGDSAAYFCASSPILAGEYEQYFGPGTRLTVT.

The count of this clone is one. This chain joins TRBV4-2 and TRBJ2-7; 7 nucleotides line up with TRBD2. V gave up 4 bases and J gave up 0 bases; unmatched junction bases: 3. The CDR3 contains 14 residues. The V gene's germline CDR1 is LGHNA and CDR2 YNFKEQ. DNA of the CDR3: TGTGCCAGCAGCCCGGGACTAAACTCCTACGAGCAGTACTTC. Translation gives CASSPGLNSYEQYF.

This CDR3 reads CASSMGRAYNEQFF. For the CDR3, the DNA is TGTGCCAGTAGTATGGGTCGGGCCTACAATGAGCAGTTCTTC. The chain combines TRBV19 with TRBJ2-1; D gene ambiguous. The CDR3 has 14 residues. CDR1 LNHDA and CDR2 SQIVND come from the germline V gene (reference sequence). V lost 3 bases and J lost 2, with 8 bases in between.